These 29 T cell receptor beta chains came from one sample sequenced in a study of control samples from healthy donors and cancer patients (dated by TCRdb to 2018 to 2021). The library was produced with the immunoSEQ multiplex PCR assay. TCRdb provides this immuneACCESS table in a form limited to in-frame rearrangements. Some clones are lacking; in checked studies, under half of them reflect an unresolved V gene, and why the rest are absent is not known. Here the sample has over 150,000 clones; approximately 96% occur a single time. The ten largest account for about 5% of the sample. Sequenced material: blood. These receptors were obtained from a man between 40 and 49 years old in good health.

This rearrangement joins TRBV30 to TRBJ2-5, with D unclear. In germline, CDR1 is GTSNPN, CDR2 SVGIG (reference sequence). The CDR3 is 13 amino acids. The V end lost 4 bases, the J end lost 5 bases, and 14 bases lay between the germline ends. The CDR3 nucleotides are TGTGCCTGGAATTATGGCCCTACGGAGACCCAGTACTTC. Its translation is CAWNYGPTETQYF.

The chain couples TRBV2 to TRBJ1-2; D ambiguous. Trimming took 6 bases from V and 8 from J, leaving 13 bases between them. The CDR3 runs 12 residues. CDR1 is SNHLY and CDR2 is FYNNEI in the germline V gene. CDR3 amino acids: CASSQNDGGYTF. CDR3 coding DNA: TGTGCCAGCAGCCAGAACGACGGGGGCTACACCTTC.

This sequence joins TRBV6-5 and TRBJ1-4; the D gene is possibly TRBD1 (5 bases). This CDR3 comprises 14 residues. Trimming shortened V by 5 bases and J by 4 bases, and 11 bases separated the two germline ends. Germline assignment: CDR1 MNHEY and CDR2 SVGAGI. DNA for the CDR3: TGTGCCAGCAGTCCAGGGCGAAGTAATGAAAAACTGTTTTTT. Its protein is CASSPGRSNEKLFF.

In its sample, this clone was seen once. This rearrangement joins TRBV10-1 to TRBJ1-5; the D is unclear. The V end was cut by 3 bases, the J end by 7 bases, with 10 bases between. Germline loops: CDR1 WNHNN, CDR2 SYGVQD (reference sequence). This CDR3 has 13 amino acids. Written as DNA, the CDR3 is TGCGCCAGCAGTGACGGGTCGGGCCAGCCCCAGCATTTT. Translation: CASSDGSGQPQHF.

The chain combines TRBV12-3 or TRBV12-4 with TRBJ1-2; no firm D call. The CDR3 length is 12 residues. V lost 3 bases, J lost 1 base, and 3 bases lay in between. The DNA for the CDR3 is TGTGCCAGCAGTTTCATTAACTATGGCTACACCTTC. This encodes CASSFINYGYTF.

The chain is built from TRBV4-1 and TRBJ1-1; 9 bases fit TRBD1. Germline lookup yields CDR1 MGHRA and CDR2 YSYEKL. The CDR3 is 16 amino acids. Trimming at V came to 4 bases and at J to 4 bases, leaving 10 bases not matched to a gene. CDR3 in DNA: TGCGCCAGCAGCCCCGGACACAGGGGGCGCGGCACTGAAGCTTTCTTT. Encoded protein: CASSPGHRGRGTEAFF.

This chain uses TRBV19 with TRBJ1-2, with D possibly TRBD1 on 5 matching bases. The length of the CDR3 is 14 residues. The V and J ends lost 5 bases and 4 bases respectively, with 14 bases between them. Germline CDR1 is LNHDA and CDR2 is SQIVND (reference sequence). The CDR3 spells CASSAPGDFYGYTF. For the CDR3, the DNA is TGTGCCAGTAGTGCCCCGGGGGATTTCTATGGCTACACCTTC.

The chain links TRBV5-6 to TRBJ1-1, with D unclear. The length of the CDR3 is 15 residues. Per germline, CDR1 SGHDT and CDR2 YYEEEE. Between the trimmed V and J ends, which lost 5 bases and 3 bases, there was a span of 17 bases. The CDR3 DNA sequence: TGTGCCAGCAGACCCACCCCATGGTGGGACACTGAAGCTTTCTTT. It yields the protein CASRPTPWWDTEAFF.

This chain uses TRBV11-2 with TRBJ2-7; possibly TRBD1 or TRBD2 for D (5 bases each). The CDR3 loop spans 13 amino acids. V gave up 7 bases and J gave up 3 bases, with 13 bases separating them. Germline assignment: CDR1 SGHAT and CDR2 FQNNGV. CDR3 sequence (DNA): TGTGCCAGCACCTCCCGGGACGGCTACGAGCAGTACTTC. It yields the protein CASTSRDGYEQYF.

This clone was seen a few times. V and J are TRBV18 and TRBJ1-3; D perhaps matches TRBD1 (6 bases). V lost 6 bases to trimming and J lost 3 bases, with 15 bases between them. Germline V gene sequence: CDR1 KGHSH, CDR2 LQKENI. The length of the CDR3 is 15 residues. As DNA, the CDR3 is TGTGCCAGCTCTCTCGCCAGGGGATATGGAAACACCATATATTTT. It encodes CASSLARGYGNTIYF.

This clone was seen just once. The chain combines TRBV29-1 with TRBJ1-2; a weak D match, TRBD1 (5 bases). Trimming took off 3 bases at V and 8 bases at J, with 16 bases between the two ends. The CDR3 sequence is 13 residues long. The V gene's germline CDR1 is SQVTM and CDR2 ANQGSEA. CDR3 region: CSVDPGLSMGYTF. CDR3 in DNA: TGCAGCGTTGACCCGGGACTCTCTATGGGCTACACCTTC. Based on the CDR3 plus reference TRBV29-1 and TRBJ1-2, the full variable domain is SAVISQKPSRDICQRGTSLTIQCQVDSQVTMMFWYRQQPGQSLTLIATANQGSEATYESGFVIDKFPISRPNLTFSTLTVSNMSPEDSSIYLCSVDPGLSMGYTFGSGTRLTVV.

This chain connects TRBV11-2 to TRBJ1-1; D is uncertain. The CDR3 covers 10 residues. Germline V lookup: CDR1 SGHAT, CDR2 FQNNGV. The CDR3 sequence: CASANTEAFF. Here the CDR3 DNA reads TGTGCTTCGGCGAACACTGAAGCTTTCTTT.

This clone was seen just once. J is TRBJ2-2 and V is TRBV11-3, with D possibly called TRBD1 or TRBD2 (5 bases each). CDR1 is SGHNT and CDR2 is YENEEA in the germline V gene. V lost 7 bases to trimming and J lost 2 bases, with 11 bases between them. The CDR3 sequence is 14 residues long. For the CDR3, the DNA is TGTGCCAGCACTTCGAGGGGTAACACCGGGGAGCTGTTTTTT. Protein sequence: CASTSRGNTGELFF. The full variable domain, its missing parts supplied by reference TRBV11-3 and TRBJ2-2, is EAGVVQSPRYKIIEKKQPVAFWCNPISGHNTLYWYLQNLGQGPELLIRYENEEAVDDSQLPKDRFSAERLKGVDSTLKIQPAELGDSAVYLCASTSRGNTGELFFGEGSRLTVL.

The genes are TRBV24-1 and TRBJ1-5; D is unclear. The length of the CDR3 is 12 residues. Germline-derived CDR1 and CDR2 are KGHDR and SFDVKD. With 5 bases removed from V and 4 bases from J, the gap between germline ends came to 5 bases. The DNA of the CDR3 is TGTGCCACCAGTGGACCGAATCAGCCCCAGCATTTT. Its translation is CATSGPNQPQHF.

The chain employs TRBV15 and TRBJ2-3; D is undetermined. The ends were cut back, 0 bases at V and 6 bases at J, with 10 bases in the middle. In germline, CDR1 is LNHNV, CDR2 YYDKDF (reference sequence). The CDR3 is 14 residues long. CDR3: CATSRDSRRDTQYF. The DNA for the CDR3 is TGTGCCACCAGCAGAGATAGTCGACGGGATACGCAGTATTTT. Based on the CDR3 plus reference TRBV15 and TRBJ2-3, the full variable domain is DAMVIQNPRYQVTQFGKPVTLSCSQTLNHNVMYWYQQKSSQAPKLLFHYYDKDFNNEADTPDNFQSRRPNTSFCFLDIRSPGLGDTAMYLCATSRDSRRDTQYFGPGTRLTVL.

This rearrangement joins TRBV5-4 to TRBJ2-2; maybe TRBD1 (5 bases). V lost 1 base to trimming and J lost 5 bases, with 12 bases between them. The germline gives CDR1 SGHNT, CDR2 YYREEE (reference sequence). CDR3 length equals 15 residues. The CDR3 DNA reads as TGTGCCAGCAGCTTGTGGGGCACAATAACCGGGGAGCTGTTTTTT. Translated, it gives CASSLWGTITGELFF.

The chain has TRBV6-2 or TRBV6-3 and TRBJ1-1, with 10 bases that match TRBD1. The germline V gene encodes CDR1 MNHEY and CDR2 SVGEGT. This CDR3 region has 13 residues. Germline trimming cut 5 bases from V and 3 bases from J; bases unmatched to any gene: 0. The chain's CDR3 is CASSGQGDTEAFF. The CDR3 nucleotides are TGTGCCAGCAGTGGACAGGGGGACACTGAAGCTTTCTTT.

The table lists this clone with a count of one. The CDR3 region is CASSLGSTGGHYEQYF. CDR3 nucleotide sequence: TGTGCCAGCAGCTTAGGATCGACAGGGGGACACTACGAGCAGTACTTC. This rearrangement joins TRBV11-2 to TRBJ2-7, with 9 bases that match TRBD1. There are 16 residues in the CDR3. Germline CDR1 is SGHAT and CDR2 is FQNNGV. J lost 3 bases, V lost 1 base, and 7 bases had no gene match.

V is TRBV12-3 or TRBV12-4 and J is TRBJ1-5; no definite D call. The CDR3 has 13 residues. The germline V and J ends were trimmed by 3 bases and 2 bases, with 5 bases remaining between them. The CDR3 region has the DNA TGTGCCAGCAGTTTGGCGGGCAATCAGCCCCAGCATTTT. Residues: CASSLAGNQPQHF.

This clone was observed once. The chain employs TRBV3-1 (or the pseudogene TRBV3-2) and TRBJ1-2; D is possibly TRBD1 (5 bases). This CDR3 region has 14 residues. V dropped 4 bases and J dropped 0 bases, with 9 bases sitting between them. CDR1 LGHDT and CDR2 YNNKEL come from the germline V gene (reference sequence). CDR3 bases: TGTGCCAGCAGCCCTGGGACCGCTAACTATGGCTACACCTTC. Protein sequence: CASSPGTANYGYTF.

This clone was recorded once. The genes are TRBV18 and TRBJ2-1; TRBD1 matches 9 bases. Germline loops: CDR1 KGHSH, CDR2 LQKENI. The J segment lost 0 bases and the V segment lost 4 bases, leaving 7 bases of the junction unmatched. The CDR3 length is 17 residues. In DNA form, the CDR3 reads TGTGCCAGCTCACGGAACCGGACAGGGGTCTCCTACAATGAGCAGTTCTTC. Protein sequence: CASSRNRTGVSYNEQFF. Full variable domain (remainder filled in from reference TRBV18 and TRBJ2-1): NAGVMQNPRHLVRRRGQEARLRCSPMKGHSHVYWYRQLPEEGLKFMVYLQKENIIDESGMPKERFSAEFPKEGPSILRIQQVVRGDSAAYFCASSRNRTGVSYNEQFFGPGTRLTVL.

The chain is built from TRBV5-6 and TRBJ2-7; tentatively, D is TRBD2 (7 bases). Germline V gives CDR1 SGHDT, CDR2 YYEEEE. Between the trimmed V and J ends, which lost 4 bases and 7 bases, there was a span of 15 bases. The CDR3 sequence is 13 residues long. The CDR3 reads CASSSRGAVEQYF. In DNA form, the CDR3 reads TGTGCCAGCAGCAGCCGGGGGGCAGTAGAGCAGTACTTC.

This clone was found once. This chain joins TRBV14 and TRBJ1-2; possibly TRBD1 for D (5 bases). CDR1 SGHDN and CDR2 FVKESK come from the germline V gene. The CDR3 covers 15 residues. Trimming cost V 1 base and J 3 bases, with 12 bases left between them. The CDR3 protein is CASSQAHGGDYGYTF. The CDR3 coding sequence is TGTGCCAGCAGCCAAGCACACGGGGGAGACTATGGCTACACCTTC.

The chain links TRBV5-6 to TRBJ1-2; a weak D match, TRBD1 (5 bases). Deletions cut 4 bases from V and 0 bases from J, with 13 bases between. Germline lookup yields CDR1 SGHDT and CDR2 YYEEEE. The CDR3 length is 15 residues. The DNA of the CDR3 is TGTGCCAGCAGCGAAACAGGCGCCCCTAACTATGGCTACACCTTC. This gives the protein CASSETGAPNYGYTF.

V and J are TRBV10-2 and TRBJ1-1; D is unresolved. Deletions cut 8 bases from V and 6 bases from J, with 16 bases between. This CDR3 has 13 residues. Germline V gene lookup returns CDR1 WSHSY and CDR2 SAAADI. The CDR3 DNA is TGCGCCAGCTCCGGTAACGGAATCTCTGAAGCTTTCTTT. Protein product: CASSGNGISEAFF.

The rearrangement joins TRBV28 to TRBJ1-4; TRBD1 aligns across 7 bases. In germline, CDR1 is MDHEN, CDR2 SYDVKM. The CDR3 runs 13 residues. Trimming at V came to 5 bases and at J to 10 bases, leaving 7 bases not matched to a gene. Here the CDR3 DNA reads TGTGCCAGCAGTCCGGGACAGTATGTAAAACTGTTTTTT. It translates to CASSPGQYVKLFF.

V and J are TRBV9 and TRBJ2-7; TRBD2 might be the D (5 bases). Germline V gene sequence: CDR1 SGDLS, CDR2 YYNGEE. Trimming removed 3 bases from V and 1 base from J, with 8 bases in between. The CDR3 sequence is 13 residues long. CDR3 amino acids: CASSGTGSYEQYF. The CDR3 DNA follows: TGTGCCAGCAGCGGGACGGGATCCTACGAGCAGTACTTC.

The CDR3 here is CASSILGNEQYF. CDR3 in DNA: TGTGCCAGTAGTATTCTGGGGAACGAGCAGTACTTC. The chain employs TRBV19 and TRBJ2-7; D call uncertain. Germline V gene data show CDR1 as LNHDA and CDR2 as SQIVND (reference sequence). The V gene lost 3 bases and the J gene lost 5 bases, with 8 bases spanning the gap. The CDR3 is 12 residues long. The complete variable domain, with remaining parts taken from reference TRBV19 and TRBJ2-7, reads DGGITQSPKYLFRKEGQNVTLSCEQNLNHDAMYWYRQDPGQGLRLIYYSQIVNDFQKGDIAEGYSVSREKKESFPLTVTSAQKNPTAFYLCASSILGNEQYFGPGTRLTVT.

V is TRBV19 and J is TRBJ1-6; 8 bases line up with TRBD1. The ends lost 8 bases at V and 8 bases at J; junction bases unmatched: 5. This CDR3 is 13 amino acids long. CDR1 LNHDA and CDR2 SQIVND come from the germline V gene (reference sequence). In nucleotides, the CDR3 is TGTGCCAGTCACAGGGGGTCTTATTCACCCCTCCACTTT. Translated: CASHRGSYSPLHF.